This T cell receptor beta chain was recovered during a study of T cells in Graves' hyperthyroidism and ophthalmopathy. Notes on the study in general: Peripheral blood also featured most of the thyroid clonotypes expanded above 0.001. Ophthalmopathy was distinguished from stable hyperthyroidism by 13 V-J signatures.

About this clonotype itself: Its antigen remains unknown.

CDR3 length: 14 residues. Germline trimming cut 5 bases from V and 3 bases from J; bases unmatched to any gene: 3. CDR1 ENHRY and CDR2 SYGVKD come from the germline V gene. The hyperthyroidism patients had all been newly diagnosed, and their disease duration was under 2 months. Their ages ranged from 18 to 65 years. RNA transcripts served as the template for amplifying TCR beta CDR3 regions. The TCR CDR3 first-round RT-PCR relied on the HTBI primer set. MiXCR, run by TCRdb on the multiplex PCR reads, gives a single entry per CDR3 protein. The sample has hundreds of thousands of distinct CDR3 sequences; more than 30% are singletons.

The clonotype originates from a man in his late teens or twenties with Graves' hyperthyroidism. Input material: blood. The chain is built from TRBV10-3 and TRBJ2-7; 11 bases fit TRBD1. This chain's CDR3 is CAISWGQGGYEQYF. The CDR3 DNA sequence: TGTGCCATCAGTTGGGGACAGGGGGGCTACGAGCAGTACTTC.